The entry below gives a single T cell receptor beta chain sequence along with its context. The antigen is unknown. The source of the sample is a study of CXCR3-negative and CXCR3-positive naive CD8 T cells. Looking at the study overall: Sequencing yielded around 130 million TRB reads, roughly 1.5 +/- 0.3 million per library.

Preparation of TRB cDNA libraries relied on 5' RACE carrying UMI labels. TCRdb reprocessed the 5' RACE reads; each CDR3 protein has one entry and no DNA is given. Its listing shows 65,000 to 75,000 distinct CDR3 sequences. Study-level findings and limits: Partial loss of CXCR3 expression followed cryopreservation; most assays used fresh PBMCs. CXCR3-negative naive cells had less hydrophobic TRB CDR3s than did CXCR3-positive naive cells. Naive cells that were CXCR3-negative or CXCR3-positive used TRBV-TRBJ genes alike, while memory cells diverged.

This CDR3 spans 15 amino acids. Germline V lookup: CDR1 LGHNA, CDR2 YSLEER. This clonotype was sampled from a human donor in good health. Some clones in this sample may be carry-over from other donors' samples. Sample: naive CXCR3- CD8+ T cells from blood. The subset was: CD45RO-CCR7+CD27+CD95- naive CD8+ T cells lacking CXCR3 (TNR3-). The gene calls are TRBV4-3 and TRBJ2-7. The CDR3 here is CASSQDRYNSYEQYF.